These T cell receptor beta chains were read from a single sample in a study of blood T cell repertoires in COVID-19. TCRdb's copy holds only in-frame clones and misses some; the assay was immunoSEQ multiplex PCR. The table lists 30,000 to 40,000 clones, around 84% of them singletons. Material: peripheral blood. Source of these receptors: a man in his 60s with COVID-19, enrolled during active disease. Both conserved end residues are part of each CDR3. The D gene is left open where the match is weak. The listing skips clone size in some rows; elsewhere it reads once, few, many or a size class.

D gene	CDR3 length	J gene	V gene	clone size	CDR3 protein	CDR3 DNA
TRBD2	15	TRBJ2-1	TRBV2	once	CASEPGGGRANEQFF	TGTGCCAGCGAGCCGGGAGGCGGGAGGGCCAACGAGCAGTTCTTC
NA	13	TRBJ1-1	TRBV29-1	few	CSVFTAPNTEAFF	TGCAGCGTGTTCACAGCTCCGAACACTGAAGCTTTCTTT
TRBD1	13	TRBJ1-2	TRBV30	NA	CASYRDSFYGYTF	TGTGCCTCATACCGGGACAGTTTTTATGGCTACACCTTC
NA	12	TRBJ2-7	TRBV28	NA	CASSRLGYEQYF	TGTGCCAGCAGTCGCCTCGGGTACGAGCAGTACTTC
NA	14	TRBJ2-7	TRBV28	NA	CASSRGTPPYEQYF	TGTGCCAGCTCCCGCGGGACGCCCCCCTACGAGCAGTACTTC
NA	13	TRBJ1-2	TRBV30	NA	CAWRGGPSHGYTF	TGTGCCTGGAGGGGGGGACCTTCTCATGGCTACACCTTC
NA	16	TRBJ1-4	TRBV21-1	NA	CASSKDYIRGNEKLFF	TGTGCCAGCAGCAAGGATTACATCCGGGGTAATGAAAAACTGTTTTTT
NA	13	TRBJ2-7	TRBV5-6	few	CASSLSVTYEQYF	TGTGCCAGCAGCTTGTCGGTTACCTACGAGCAGTACTTC
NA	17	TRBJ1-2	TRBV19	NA	CASSNVWGTPFNYGYTF	TGTGCCAGTAGTAATGTGTGGGGCACCCCATTTAACTATGGCTACACCTTC
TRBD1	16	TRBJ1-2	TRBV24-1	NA	CATSPGTGGSRNGYTF	TGTGCCACCAGCCCCGGGACAGGGGGCAGTCGGAATGGCTACACCTTC
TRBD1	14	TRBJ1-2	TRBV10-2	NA	CASRVSGGRGGYTF	TGCGCCAGCAGGGTGTCAGGGGGTAGAGGTGGCTACACCTTC
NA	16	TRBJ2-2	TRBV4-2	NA	CASRGGAGGLTGELFF	TGTGCCAGCAGAGGGGGGGCAGGGGGCCTAACCGGGGAGCTGTTTTTT
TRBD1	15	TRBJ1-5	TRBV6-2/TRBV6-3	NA	CASSPWTGMNQPQHF	TGTGCCAGCAGTCCCTGGACAGGGATGAATCAGCCCCAGCATTTT
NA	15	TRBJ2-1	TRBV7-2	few	CASSFGESSYNEQFF	TGTGCCAGCAGCTTCGGGGAAAGCTCCTACAATGAGCAGTTCTTC
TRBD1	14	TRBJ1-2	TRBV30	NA	CAWSVRTGGSGYTF	TGTGCCTGGAGTGTACGGACAGGGGGTAGTGGCTACACCTTC
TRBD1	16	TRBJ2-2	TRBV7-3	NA	CASSLNPTGDTGELFF	TGTGCCAGCAGCTTAAACCCGACAGGGGACACCGGGGAGCTGTTTTTT
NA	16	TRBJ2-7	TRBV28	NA	CASSVVLAGSSYEQYF	TGTGCCAGCAGTGTCGTACTAGCCGGTAGCTCCTACGAGCAGTACTTC
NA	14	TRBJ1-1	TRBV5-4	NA	CASSSPDKNTEAFF	TGTGCCAGCAGCTCCCCGGACAAGAACACTGAAGCTTTCTTT
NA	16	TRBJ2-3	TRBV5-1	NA	CASSLAGTPGADTQYF	TGCGCCAGCAGCTTGGCCGGGACTCCGGGGGCAGATACGCAGTATTTT
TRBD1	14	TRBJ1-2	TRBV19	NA	CASSSTGGASGYTF	TGTGCCAGTAGTTCGACAGGGGGCGCGTCCGGCTACACCTTC
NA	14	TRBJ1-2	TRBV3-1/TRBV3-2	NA	CASSLQGGGYGYTF	TGTGCCAGCAGCCTCCAGGGAGGGGGTTATGGCTACACCTTC
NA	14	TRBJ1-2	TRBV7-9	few	CASSPLTTNYGYTF	TGTGCCAGCAGCCCACTGACAACAAACTATGGCTACACCTTC
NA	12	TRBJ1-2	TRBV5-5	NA	CASSHGGGGYTF	TGTGCCAGCAGTCACGGAGGAGGAGGATACACCTTC
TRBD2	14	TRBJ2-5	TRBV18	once	CASSPPRGWETQYF	TGTGCCAGCTCACCACCGCGGGGGTGGGAGACCCAGTACTTC
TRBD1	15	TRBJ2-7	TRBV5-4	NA	CASSMKQGESYEQYF	TGTGCCAGCAGCATGAAGCAGGGGGAGTCCTACGAGCAGTACTTC
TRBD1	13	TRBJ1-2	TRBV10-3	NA	CAISEGEGGGYTF	TGTGCCATCAGTGAGGGAGAAGGGGGCGGCTACACCTTC
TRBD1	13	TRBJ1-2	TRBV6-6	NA	CASSMDRAGGYTF	TGTGCCAGCAGCATGGACAGGGCGGGTGGCTACACCTTC
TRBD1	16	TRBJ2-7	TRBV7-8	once	CASSAKGQGNSYEQYF	TGTGCCAGCAGCGCCAAGGGACAGGGGAACTCCTACGAGCAGTACTTC
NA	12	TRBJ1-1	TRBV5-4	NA	CASSLEGFEAFF	TGTGCCAGCAGCTTGGAGGGGTTTGAAGCTTTCTTT
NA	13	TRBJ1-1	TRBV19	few	CASSIGERTEAFF	TGTGCCAGTAGTATTGGAGAGCGAACTGAAGCTTTCTTT
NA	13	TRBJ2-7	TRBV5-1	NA	CASYERGSYEQYF	TGCGCCAGCTACGAAAGGGGCAGCTACGAGCAGTACTTC
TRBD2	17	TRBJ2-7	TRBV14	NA	CASSQGGGRGRASEQYF	TGTGCCAGCAGCCAAGGTGGGGGGCGCGGGAGGGCCTCCGAGCAGTACTTC
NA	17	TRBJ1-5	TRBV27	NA	CASSLYSDRVQNQPQHF	TGTGCCAGCAGTTTATACTCTGACAGAGTACAAAATCAGCCCCAGCATTTT
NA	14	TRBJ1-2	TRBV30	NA	CAWRRTPTLRGYTF	TGTGCCTGGAGGCGGACACCAACACTCCGGGGCTACACCTTC
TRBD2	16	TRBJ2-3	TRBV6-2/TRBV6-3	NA	CASSQGLAGGRDTQYF	TGTGCCAGCAGTCAAGGACTAGCGGGAGGTAGAGATACGCAGTATTTT
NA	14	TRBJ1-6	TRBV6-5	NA	CASSSGPYNSPLHF	TGTGCCAGCAGTTCGGGTCCGTATAATTCACCCCTCCACTTT
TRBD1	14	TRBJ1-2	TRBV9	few	CASSVGQGWYGYTF	TGTGCCAGCAGCGTAGGACAGGGGTGGTATGGCTACACCTTC
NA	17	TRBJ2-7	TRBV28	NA	CASSLYAGAGSAHEQYF	TGTGCCAGCAGTTTATATGCAGGGGCCGGCAGCGCCCACGAGCAGTACTTC
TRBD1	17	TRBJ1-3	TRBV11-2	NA	CASSFRGQGFAGNTIYF	TGTGCCAGCAGCTTTAGGGGACAGGGGTTTGCTGGAAACACCATATATTTT
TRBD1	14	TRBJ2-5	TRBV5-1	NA	CASSLMGQGKTQYF	TGCGCCAGCAGCTTGATGGGACAGGGAAAGACCCAGTACTTC